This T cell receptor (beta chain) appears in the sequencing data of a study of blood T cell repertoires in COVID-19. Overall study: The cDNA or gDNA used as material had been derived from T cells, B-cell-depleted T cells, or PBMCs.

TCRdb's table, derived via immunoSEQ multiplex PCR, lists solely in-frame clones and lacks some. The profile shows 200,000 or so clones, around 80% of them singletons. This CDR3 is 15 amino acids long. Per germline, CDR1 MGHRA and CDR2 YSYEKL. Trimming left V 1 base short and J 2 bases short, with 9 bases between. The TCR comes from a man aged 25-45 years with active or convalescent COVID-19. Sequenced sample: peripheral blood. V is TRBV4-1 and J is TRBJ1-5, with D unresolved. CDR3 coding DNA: TGCGCCAGCAGCCAAGTCGGCGGCGGCAATCAGCCCCAGCATTTT. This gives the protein CASSQVGGGNQPQHF.